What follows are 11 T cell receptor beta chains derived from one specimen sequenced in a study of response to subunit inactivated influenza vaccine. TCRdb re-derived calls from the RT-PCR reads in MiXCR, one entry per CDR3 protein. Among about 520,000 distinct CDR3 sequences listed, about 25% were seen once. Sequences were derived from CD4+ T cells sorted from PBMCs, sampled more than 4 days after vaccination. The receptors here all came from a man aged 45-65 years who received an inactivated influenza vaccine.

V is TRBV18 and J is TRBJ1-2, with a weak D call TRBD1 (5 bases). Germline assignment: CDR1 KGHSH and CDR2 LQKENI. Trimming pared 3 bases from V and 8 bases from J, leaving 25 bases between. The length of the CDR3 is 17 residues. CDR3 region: CASSPSGLLLLSSGYTF. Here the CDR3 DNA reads TGTGCCAGCTCACCCTCGGGACTCCTCCTTCTTTCGTCCGGCTACACCTTC.

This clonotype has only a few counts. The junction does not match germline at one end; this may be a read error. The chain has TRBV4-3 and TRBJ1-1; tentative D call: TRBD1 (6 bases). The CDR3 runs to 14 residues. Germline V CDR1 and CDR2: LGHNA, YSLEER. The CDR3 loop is CASSQTGGSTEVFF. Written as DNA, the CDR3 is TGCGCCAGCAGCCAGACAGGAGGTAGCACTGAAGTTTTCTTT.

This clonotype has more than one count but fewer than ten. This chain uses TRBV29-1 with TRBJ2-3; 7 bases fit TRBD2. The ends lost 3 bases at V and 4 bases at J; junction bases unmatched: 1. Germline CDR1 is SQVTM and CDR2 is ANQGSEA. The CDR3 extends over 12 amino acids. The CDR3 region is CSVDRGADTQYF. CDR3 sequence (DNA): TGCAGCGTTGACCGGGGGGCAGATACGCAGTATTTT.

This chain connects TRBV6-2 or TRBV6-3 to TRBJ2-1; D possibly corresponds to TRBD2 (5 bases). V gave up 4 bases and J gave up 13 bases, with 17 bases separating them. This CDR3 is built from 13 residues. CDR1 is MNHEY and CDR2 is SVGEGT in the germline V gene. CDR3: CASSFQLTRKQFF. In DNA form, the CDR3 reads TGTGCCAGCAGTTTCCAGCTCACTAGGAAACAGTTCTTC.

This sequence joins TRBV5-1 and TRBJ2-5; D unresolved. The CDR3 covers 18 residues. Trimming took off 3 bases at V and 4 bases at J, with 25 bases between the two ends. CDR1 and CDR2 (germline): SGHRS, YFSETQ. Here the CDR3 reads CASSSGLTGLRTGETQYF. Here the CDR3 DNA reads TGCGCCAGCAGCTCGGGCTTAACCGGGCTCCGCACGGGAGAGACCCAGTACTTC.

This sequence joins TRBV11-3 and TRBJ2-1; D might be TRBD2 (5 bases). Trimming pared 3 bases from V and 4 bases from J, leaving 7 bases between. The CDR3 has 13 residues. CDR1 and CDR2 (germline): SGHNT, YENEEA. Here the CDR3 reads CASSFGLYNEQFF. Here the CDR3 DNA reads TGTGCCAGCAGCTTCGGACTTTACAATGAGCAGTTCTTC. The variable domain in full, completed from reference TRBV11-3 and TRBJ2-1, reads EAGVVQSPRYKIIEKKQPVAFWCNPISGHNTLYWYLQNLGQGPELLIRYENEEAVDDSQLPKDRFSAERLKGVDSTLKIQPAELGDSAVYLCASSFGLYNEQFFGPGTRLTVL.

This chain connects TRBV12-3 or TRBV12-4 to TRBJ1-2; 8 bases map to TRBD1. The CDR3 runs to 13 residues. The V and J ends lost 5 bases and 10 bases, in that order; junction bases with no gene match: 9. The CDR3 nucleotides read TGTGCCAGCAGTCCCCGTCAGGGGGCGGACTACACCTTC. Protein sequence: CASSPRQGADYTF.

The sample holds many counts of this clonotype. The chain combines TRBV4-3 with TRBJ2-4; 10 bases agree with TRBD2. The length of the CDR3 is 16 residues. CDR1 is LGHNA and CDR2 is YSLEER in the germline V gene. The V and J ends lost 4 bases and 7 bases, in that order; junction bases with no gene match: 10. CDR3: CASSRTIAGGSNIQYF. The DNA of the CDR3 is TGCGCCAGCAGCCGAACGATAGCGGGAGGTTCGAACATTCAGTACTTC.

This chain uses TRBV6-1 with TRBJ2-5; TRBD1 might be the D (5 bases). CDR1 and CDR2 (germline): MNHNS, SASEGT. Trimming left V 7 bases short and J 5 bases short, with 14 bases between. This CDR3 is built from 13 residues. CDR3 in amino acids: CASTTRGGETQYF. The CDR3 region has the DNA TGTGCCAGCACCACAAGGGGTGGGGAGACCCAGTACTTC.

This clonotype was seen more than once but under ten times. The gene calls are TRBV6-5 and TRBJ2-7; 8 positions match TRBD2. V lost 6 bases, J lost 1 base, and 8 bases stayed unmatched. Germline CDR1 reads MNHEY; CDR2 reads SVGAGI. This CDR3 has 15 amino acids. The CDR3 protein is CASRYLAGRSYEQYF. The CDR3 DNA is TGTGCCAGCAGATATTTAGCGGGGAGATCCTACGAGCAGTACTTC.

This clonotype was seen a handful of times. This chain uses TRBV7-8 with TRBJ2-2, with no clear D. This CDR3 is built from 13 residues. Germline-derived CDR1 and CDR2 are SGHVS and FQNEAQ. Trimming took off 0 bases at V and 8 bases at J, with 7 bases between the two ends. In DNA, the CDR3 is TGTGCCAGCAGCTTAGCGTTCTTGGGGGAGCTGTTTTTT. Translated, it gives CASSLAFLGELFF.